One sample yielded the 7 T cell receptor beta chains listed below, sequenced in a study of T cells in Graves' hyperthyroidism and ophthalmopathy. From RNA transcripts, TCR beta CDR3 regions were amplified. A first-round RT-PCR of the TCR CDR3 used the HTBI primer set. From the multiplex PCR reads, TCRdb called clonotypes with MiXCR, one entry per CDR3 protein. This sample yields over 550,000 distinct CDR3 sequences, of which 16% are seen a single time; around 19% belongs to the top ten. Material for sequencing was blood. These receptors were taken from a young woman with Graves' hyperthyroidism.

This clonotype was observed at least ten times. The chain uses TRBV5-1 and TRBJ2-7, with D possibly being TRBD1 (6 bases). The germline gives CDR1 SGHRS, CDR2 YFSETQ. CDR3 length equals 17 residues. V was cut by 3 bases and J by 2 bases, with 21 bases left in between. The CDR3 coding sequence is TGCGCCAGCAGCTCCTTCCTCAGGACAGACCTCACCTACGAGCAGTACTTC. It specifies CASSSFLRTDLTYEQYF.

This clonotype was counted at least ten times. The chain carries TRBV12-5 and TRBJ1-1; no clear D. This CDR3 region has 12 residues. CDR1 and CDR2 from the germline V gene are LGHNT and FRNRAP. Trimming took off 1 base at V and 10 bases at J, with 10 bases between the two ends. In nucleotides, the CDR3 is TGTGCTAGTGGTTTGGCATTTCTGGGAGCTTTCTTT. It is translated as CASGLAFLGAFF.

This chain joins TRBV6-4 and TRBJ2-3; D perhaps matches TRBD1 (6 bases). V was shortened by 5 bases and J by 4 bases, with 16 bases between the two germline ends. Germline assignment: CDR1 MRHNA and CDR2 SNTAGT. CDR3 length equals 15 residues. The CDR3 nucleotides are TGTGCCAGCAGTTACCAAGCAGGGGCTCCAGATACGCAGTATTTT. As protein: CASSYQAGAPDTQYF.

This clonotype was detected only once. The V gene is TRBV7-9, the J gene TRBJ2-2; 9 nucleotides match TRBD1. Germline V gene lookup returns CDR1 SEHNR and CDR2 FQNEAQ (reference sequence). Germline trimming cut 5 bases from V and 6 bases from J; bases unmatched to any gene: 10. This CDR3 comprises 16 residues. CDR3 in DNA: TGTGCCAGCAGCCGTCCCACCGGGACAGGGTCCGGGGAGCTGTTTTTT. Translating gives CASSRPTGTGSGELFF.

This clonotype has more than one count but fewer than ten. The genes are TRBV28 and TRBJ1-5, with 9 positions matching TRBD1. Germline assignment: CDR1 MDHEN and CDR2 SYDVKM. The CDR3 contains 15 residues. The J segment lost 7 bases and the V segment lost 5 bases, leaving 9 bases of the junction unmatched. The CDR3, as DNA: TGTGCCAGCAGTATACAGGGGGCGCCTAGGCAGCCCCAGCATTTT. It codes for CASSIQGAPRQPQHF.

V is TRBV6-5 and J is TRBJ1-6; the match to TRBD1 covers 7 bases. The CDR3 consists of 18 residues. Per germline, CDR1 MNHEY and CDR2 SVGAGI. With 0 bases clipped from V and 0 bases from J, the junction kept 5 bases outside the gene matches. The CDR3 bases are TGTGCCAGCAGTTACTCCCACAGGGGTCGCTCCTATAATTCACCCCTCCACTTT. Translating it yields CASSYSHRGRSYNSPLHF.

This clonotype was counted between two and nine times. This chain connects TRBV11-2 to TRBJ2-6; no reliable D call. This CDR3 spans 14 amino acids. Germline CDR1 and CDR2: SGHAT and FQNNGV. Trimming stripped 7 bases from V and 1 base from J, with 8 bases between. The CDR3 is CASIPLSGANVLTF. The CDR3 region has the DNA TGTGCCAGCATACCACTTTCTGGGGCCAACGTCCTGACTTTC.